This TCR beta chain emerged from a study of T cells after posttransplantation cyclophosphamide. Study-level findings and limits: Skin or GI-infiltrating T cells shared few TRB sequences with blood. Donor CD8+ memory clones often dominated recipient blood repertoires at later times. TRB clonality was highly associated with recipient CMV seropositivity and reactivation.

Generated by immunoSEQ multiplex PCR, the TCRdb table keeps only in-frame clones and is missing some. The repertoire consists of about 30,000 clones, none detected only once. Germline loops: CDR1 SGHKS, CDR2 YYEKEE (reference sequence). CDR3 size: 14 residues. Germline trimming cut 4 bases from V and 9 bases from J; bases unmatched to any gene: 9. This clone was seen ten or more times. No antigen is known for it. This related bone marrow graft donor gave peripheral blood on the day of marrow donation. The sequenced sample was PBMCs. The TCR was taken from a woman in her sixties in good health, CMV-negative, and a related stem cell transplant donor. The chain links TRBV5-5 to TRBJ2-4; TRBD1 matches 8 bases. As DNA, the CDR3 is TGTGCCAGCAGCCTGGGGCAGGGGGCAGGCATTCAGTACTTC. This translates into CASSLGQGAGIQYF.